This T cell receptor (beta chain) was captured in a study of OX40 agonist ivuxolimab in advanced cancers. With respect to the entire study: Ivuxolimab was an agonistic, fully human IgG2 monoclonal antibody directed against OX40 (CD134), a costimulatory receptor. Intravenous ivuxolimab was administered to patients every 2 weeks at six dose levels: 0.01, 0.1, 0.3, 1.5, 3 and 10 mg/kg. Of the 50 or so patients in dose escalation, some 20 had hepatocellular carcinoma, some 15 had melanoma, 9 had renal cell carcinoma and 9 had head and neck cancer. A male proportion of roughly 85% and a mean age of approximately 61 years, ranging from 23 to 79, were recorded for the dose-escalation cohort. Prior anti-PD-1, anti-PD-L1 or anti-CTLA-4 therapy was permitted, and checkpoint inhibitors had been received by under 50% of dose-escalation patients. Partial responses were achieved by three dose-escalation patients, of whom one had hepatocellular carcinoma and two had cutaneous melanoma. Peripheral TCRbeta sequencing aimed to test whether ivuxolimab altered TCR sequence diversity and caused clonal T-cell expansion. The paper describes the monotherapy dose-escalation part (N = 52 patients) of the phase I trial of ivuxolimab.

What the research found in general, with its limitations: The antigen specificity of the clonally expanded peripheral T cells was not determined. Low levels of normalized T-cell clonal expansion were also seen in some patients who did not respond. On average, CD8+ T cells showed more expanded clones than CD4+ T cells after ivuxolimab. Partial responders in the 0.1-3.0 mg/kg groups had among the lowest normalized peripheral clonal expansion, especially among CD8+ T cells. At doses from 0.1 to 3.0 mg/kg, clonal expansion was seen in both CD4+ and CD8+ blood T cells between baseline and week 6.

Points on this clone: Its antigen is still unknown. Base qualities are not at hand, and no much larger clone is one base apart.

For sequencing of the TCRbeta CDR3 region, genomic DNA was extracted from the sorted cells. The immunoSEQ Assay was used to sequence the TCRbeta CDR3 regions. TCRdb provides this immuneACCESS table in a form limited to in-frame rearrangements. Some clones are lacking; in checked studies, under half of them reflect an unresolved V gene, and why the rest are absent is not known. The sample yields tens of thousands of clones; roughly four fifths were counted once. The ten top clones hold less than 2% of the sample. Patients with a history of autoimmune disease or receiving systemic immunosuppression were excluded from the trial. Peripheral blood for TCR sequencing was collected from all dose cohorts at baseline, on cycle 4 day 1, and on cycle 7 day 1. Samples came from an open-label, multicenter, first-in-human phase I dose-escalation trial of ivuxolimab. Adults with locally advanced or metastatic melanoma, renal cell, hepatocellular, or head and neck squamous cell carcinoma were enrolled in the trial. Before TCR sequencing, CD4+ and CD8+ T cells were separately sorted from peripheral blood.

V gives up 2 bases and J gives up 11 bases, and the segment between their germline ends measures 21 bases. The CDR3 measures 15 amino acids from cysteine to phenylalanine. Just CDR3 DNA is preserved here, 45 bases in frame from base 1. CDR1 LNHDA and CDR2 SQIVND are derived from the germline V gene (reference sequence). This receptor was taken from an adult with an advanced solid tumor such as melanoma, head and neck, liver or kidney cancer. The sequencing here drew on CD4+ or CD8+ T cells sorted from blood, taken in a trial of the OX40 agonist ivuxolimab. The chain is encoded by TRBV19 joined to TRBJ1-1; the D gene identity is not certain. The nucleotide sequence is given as TGTGCCAGTAGTATACAGAGGAAAGACGCACCATCCGCTTTCTTT. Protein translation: CASSIQRKDAPSAFF.